This T cell receptor (beta chain) was identified in a study of blood T cell repertoires in COVID-19. Participants were aged about 18 to 95 years, lived in about 26 US areas, and enrolled virtually. Each participant's cohort was designated according to participant-reported clinical history. Participants classified as exposed had met a COVID-19 case within 2 weeks before study entry. Sequencing was performed with immunoSEQ multiplex PCR; in TCRdb, only in-frame clones are kept and a portion is missing. This sample has 430,000 or so clones, with 88% found just once. The clonotype comes from a woman between 18 and 30 years old who had been exposed to COVID-19. The sequenced sample was PBMCs or T cells enriched from blood (not recorded which).

The CDR3, as DNA: TGTGCCAGCAGACCCGGACCCGCGGGAGGGACTGAAGCTTTCTTT. Translated: CASRPGPAGGTEAFF. The chain has TRBV2 and TRBJ1-1, with D unclear. The V and J ends lost 6 bases and 5 bases respectively, with 19 bases between them. This CDR3 spans 15 amino acids. CDR1 and CDR2 (germline): SNHLY, FYNNEI.